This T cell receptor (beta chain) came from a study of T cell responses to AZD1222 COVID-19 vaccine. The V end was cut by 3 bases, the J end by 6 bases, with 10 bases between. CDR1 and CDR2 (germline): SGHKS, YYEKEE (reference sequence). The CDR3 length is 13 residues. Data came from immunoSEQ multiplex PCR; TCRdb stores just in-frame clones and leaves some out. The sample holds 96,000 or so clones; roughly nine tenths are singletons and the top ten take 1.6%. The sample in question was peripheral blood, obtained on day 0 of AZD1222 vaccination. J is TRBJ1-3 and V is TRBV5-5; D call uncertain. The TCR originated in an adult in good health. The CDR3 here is CASSSPGANTIYF. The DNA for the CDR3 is TGTGCCAGCAGCTCCCCGGGAGCAAACACCATATATTTT.